This T cell receptor (beta chain) originates from a study of blood T cells in healthy people across ages. This CDR3 comprises 15 residues. Germline CDR1 and CDR2: MNHNS and SASEGT. Together with a sample-barcoded 5' primer, a J-beta primer mix was included in a second PCR lasting about 7 to 11 cycles. TCRdb called the 5' RACE reads again in MiXCR, with one record for every CDR3 protein. The table lists 710,000 or so distinct CDR3 sequences, approximately 21% of them singletons. This clonotype has a count of ten or more. The source of this sequence is a man aged 70 or older in good health. The sample comprised blood. The genes are TRBV6-1 and TRBJ2-5, with TRBD1 identical over 8 bases. The DNA end is a closer match to TRBJ2-7, so the J assignment may be wrong. The CDR3 DNA reads TGTGCCAGCAGTGAAGGTGGGACAGGCCTCTACGAGCAGTACTTC. It encodes CASSEGGTGLYEQYF.